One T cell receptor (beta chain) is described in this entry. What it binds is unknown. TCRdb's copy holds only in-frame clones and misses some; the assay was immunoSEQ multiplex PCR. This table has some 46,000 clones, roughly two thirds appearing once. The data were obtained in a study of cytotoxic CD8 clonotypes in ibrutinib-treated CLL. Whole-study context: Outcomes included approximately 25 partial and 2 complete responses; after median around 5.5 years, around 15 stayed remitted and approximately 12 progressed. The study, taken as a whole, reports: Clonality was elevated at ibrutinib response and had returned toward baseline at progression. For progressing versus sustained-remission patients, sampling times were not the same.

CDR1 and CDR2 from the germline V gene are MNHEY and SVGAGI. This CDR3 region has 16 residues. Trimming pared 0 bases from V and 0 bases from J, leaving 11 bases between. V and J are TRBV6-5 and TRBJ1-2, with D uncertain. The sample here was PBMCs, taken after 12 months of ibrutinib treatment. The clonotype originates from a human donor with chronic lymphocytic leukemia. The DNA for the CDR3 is TGTGCCAGCAGTTACTCTTGGACTCTGACTAACTATGGCTACACCTTC. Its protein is CASSYSWTLTNYGYTF.